Presented here are 7 T cell receptor beta chains from one specimen sequenced in a study of T cells in Graves' hyperthyroidism and ophthalmopathy. The CDR3 regions of TCR beta were amplified from RNA transcripts. HTBI primers were employed in a first-round RT-PCR of the TCR CDR3. TCRdb called the multiplex PCR reads again in MiXCR, with one record for every CDR3 protein. The sample records hundreds of thousands of distinct CDR3 sequences, just under 20% being singletons. The sequencing sample was made of blood. These receptors all stem from a man in his forties with Graves' ophthalmopathy.

This clonotype was observed many times. The rearrangement uses TRBV30 and TRBJ1-2; D gene ambiguous. CDR1 and CDR2 from the germline V gene are GTSNPN and SVGIG (reference sequence). V shed 8 bases and J shed 7 bases, with 8 bases lying between them. This CDR3 comprises 9 residues. For the CDR3, the DNA is TGTGCCGGAAGCGGTGGCTACACCTTC. It codes for CAGSGGYTF. The whole variable domain, filled in from reference TRBV30 and TRBJ1-2, reads SQTIHQWPATLVQPVGSPLSLECTVEGTSNPNLYWYRQAAGRGLQLLFYSVGIGQISSEVPQNLSASRPQDRQFILSSKKLLLSDSGFYLCAGSGGYTFGSGTRLTVV.

The J gene is TRBJ2-2, the V gene TRBV10-3; 9 nucleotides align to TRBD1. The V segment lost 10 bases and the J segment 5 bases; nucleotides outside the gene matches: 5. This CDR3 spans 13 amino acids. The V gene's germline CDR1 is ENHRY and CDR2 SYGVKD. The CDR3 protein is CATTGGWTGELFF. In nucleotides, the CDR3 is TGTGCCACGACAGGGGGGTGGACCGGGGAGCTGTTTTTT.

This clonotype was found a few times. This chain uses TRBV5-1 with TRBJ1-4; 9 nucleotides match TRBD1. Germline-derived CDR1 and CDR2 are SGHRS and YFSETQ. The V and J ends lost 0 bases and 7 bases, in that order; junction bases with no gene match: 4. The CDR3 has 15 amino acids. DNA for the CDR3: TGCGCCAGCAGCTTGGGCGGGACAGGGTTTGAAAAACTGTTTTTT. It translates to CASSLGGTGFEKLFF.

This clonotype occurred a few times. The CDR3 loop is CASSFESVANVLTF. The CDR3 DNA follows: TGTGCCAGCAGCTTTGAGTCGGTGGCCAACGTCCTGACTTTC. The chain carries TRBV28 and TRBJ2-6; D is unresolved. The V and J ends lost 6 bases and 6 bases respectively, with 12 bases between them. This CDR3 is 14 amino acids long. In germline, CDR1 is MDHEN, CDR2 SYDVKM.

The rearrangement uses TRBV7-9 and TRBJ2-5; a weak D match, TRBD2 (6 bases). CDR3 length: 15 amino acids. Germline CDR1 and CDR2: SEHNR and FQNEAQ (reference sequence). V was pared by 3 bases and J by 5 bases, with 16 bases between. The CDR3 reads CASSFGASEGETQYF. The CDR3 nucleotides read TGTGCCAGCAGCTTCGGGGCCTCGGAGGGCGAGACCCAGTACTTC.

V and J are TRBV12-3 or TRBV12-4 and TRBJ2-7; 7 nucleotides agree with TRBD2. The CDR3 spans 17 residues. V lost 6 bases, J lost 4 bases, and 18 bases stayed unmatched. This chain's CDR3 is CASSGPGLQDYLYEQYF. Here the CDR3 DNA reads TGTGCCAGCAGCGGACCGGGACTACAAGATTACCTTTACGAGCAGTACTTC.

The chain has TRBV19 and TRBJ2-2; tentative D call: TRBD1 (6 bases). Germline values: CDR1 LNHDA, CDR2 SQIVND (reference sequence). The CDR3 sequence is 14 residues long. Trimming removed 3 bases at V and 7 bases at J, with 12 bases between. CDR3 coding DNA: TGTGCCAGTAGTATGGGCACAGGGAACGGGGAGCTGTTTTTT. As protein: CASSMGTGNGELFF. The variable domain in full, completed from reference TRBV19 and TRBJ2-2, reads DGGITQSPKYLFRKEGQNVTLSCEQNLNHDAMYWYRQDPGQGLRLIYYSQIVNDFQKGDIAEGYSVSREKKESFPLTVTSAQKNPTAFYLCASSMGTGNGELFFGEGSRLTVL.